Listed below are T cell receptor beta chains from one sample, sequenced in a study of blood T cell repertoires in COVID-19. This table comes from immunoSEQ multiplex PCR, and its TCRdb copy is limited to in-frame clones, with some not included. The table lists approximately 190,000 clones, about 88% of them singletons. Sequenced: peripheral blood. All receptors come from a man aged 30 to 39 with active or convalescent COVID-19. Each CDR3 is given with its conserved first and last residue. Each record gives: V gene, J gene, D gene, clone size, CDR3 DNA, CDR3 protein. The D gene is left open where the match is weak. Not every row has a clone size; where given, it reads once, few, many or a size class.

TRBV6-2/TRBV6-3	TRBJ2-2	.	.	TGTGCCAGCAGTTACCCACCCGGGGCCGGGGAGCTGTTTTTT	CASSYPPGAGELFF
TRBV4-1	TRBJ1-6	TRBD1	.	TGCGCCAGCAGCCAAGATCCGTCGGGACAGGGGGATTCACCCCTCCACTTT	CASSQDPSGQGDSPLHF
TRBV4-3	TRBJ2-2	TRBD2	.	TGCGCCAGCAGCCAAGTAGCGGGAGGGCCGAGCGGGGAGCTGTTTTTT	CASSQVAGGPSGELFF
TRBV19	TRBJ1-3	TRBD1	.	TGTGCCAGTAGCCCAGGACAGGGGTCTGGAAACACCATATATTTT	CASSPGQGSGNTIYF
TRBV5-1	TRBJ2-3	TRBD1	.	TGCGCCAGCAGCTTTGGTGGCAGGGGGACAGATACGCAGTATTTT	CASSFGGRGTDTQYF
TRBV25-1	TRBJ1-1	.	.	TGTGCCAGCAGTGAATTTGGTAGTCCGGGTGAAGCTTTCTTT	CASSEFGSPGEAFF
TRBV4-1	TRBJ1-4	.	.	TGCGCCAGCAGCCAGGGGGCCAATGAAAAACTGTTTTTT	CASSQGANEKLFF
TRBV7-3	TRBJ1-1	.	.	TGTGCCAGCAGCTTAGGGGCAGGGACTGAAGCTTTCTTT	CASSLGAGTEAFF
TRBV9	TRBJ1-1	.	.	TGTGCCAGCACCGCCAACGGCCAGGGTGCTCAAAGAAAGGCTTTCTTT	CASTANGQGAQRKAFF
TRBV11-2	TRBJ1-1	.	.	TGTGCCAGCAGCTTAGGGGGGGACACTGAAGCTTTCTTT	CASSLGGDTEAFF
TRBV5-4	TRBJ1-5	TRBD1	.	TGTGCCAGCAGCTCGGACAGGTTGAATCAGCCCCAGCATTTT	CASSSDRLNQPQHF
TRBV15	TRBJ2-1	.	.	TGTGCCACCAGCCGGGGGACAGCCTACAATGAGCAGTTCTTC	CATSRGTAYNEQFF
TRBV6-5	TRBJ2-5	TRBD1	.	TGTGCCAGCAGGAGACAGGGAAAGGAGACCCAGTACTTC	CASRRQGKETQYF
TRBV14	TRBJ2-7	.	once	TGTGCCAGCAGCCCCGGTACCATTGCCTACGAGCAGTACTTC	CASSPGTIAYEQYF
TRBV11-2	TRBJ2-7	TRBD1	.	TGTGCCAGCAGCTTCTCCGGGACAGGGCTCTCCTACGAGCAGTACTTC	CASSFSGTGLSYEQYF
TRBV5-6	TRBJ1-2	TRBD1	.	TGTGCCAGCAGCGGGGACAGGGGGATCCGAAACTATGGCTACACCTTC	CASSGDRGIRNYGYTF
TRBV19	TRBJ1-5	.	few	TGTGCCAGTAACGGGGGGGTCCGAGCCAATCAGCCCCAGCATTTT	CASNGGVRANQPQHF
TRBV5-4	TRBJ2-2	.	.	TGTGCCAGCAGACCCGGACAGACTAACACCGGGGAGCTGTTTTTT	CASRPGQTNTGELFF
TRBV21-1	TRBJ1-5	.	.	TGTGCCAGCAGCCCCCCGAGGACAGCGAATCAGCCCCAGCATTTT	CASSPPRTANQPQHF
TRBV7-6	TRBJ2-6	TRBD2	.	TGTGCCAGCACCTGGGGGGGCTCTGGGGCCAACGTCCTGACTTTC	CASTWGGSGANVLTF